The 18 T cell receptor beta chains below were found in one sample sequenced in a study of control samples from healthy donors and cancer patients. The repertoire was sequenced with immunoSEQ multiplex PCR; TCRdb's copy has only in-frame clones and lacks some. The table records around 130,000 clones, around 92% of them present only once. Source material: PBMCs. The receptor set was obtained from a man in his forties or fifties with head and neck cancer.

J is TRBJ1-2 and V is TRBV7-9; the D gene is possibly TRBD1 (6 bases). The ends were cut back, 1 base at V and 2 bases at J, with 20 bases in the middle. The CDR3 totals 18 residues. CDR1 is SEHNR, CDR2 FQNEAQ, per germline (reference sequence). For the CDR3, the DNA is TGTGCCAGCAGCTTAGACTACCCGACAGGACAGACGAACTATGGCTACACCTTC. Amino acid sequence: CASSLDYPTGQTNYGYTF.

This chain connects TRBV24-1 to TRBJ1-1; D possibly corresponds to TRBD1 (6 bases). The CDR3 consists of 13 residues. Trimming took off 7 bases at V and 13 bases at J, with 21 bases between the two ends. CDR1 is KGHDR, CDR2 SFDVKD, per germline. The chain's CDR3 is CATRQRDIEGIFF. In nucleotides, the CDR3 is TGTGCCACCAGACAAAGGGACATCGAAGGTATTTTCTTT.

The chain recombines TRBV28 with TRBJ1-1; D ambiguous. With 8 bases removed from V and 3 bases from J, the gap between germline ends came to 13 bases. The CDR3 is 13 amino acids. In germline, CDR1 is MDHEN, CDR2 SYDVKM. The CDR3 sequence is CASVLYSDTEAFF. CDR3 DNA: TGTGCCAGCGTTCTCTACAGCGACACTGAAGCTTTCTTT.

This clone has a single count. The rearrangement links TRBV11-2 to TRBJ1-2; no clear D gene. CDR3 length: 13 amino acids. Trimming removed 1 base from V and 4 bases from J, with 7 bases in between. The germline CDR1 and CDR2 sequences are SGHAT and FQNNGV. CDR3 sequence (DNA): TGTGCCAGCAGCTTAGGGACGGTCTATGGCTACACCTTC. Translated: CASSLGTVYGYTF.

J is TRBJ1-6 and V is TRBV5-6; the D gene is possibly TRBD1 (5 bases). This CDR3 is built from 14 residues. Germline CDR1 reads SGHDT; CDR2 reads YYEEEE. The germline V and J ends were trimmed by 2 bases and 8 bases, with 11 bases remaining between them. This CDR3 reads CASSFRTGHSPLHF. CDR3 DNA: TGTGCCAGCAGCTTTCGGACGGGGCATTCACCCCTCCACTTT.

This clone was seen just once. The chain uses TRBV6-5 and TRBJ2-7; TRBD1 matches 9 bases. The CDR3 extends over 15 amino acids. Looked up from germline, CDR1 is MNHEY and CDR2 is SVGAGI. With 8 bases clipped from V and 0 bases from J, the junction kept 8 bases outside the gene matches. In nucleotides, the CDR3 is TGTGCCAGCTCTAAGACAGGGGGAAGCTCCTACGAGCAGTACTTC. Encoded protein: CASSKTGGSSYEQYF.

The V gene is TRBV11-2, the J gene TRBJ1-1, with D unresolved. CDR1 and CDR2 (germline): SGHAT, FQNNGV. This CDR3 has 12 residues. The V and J ends lost 5 bases and 2 bases respectively, with 6 bases between them. In nucleotides, the CDR3 is TGTGCCAGCAGCCCCATAAACACTGAAGCTTTCTTT. Encoded protein: CASSPINTEAFF.

The chain is built from TRBV11-3 and TRBJ2-1, with D possibly TRBD1 on 5 matching bases. CDR3 length: 13 residues. The V gene's germline CDR1 is SGHNT and CDR2 YENEEA. The V end lost 3 bases, the J end lost 4 bases, and 7 bases lay between the germline ends. This chain's CDR3 is CASSLDTYNEQFF. CDR3 bases: TGTGCCAGCAGCTTGGACACGTACAATGAGCAGTTCTTC.

This sequence joins TRBV12-3 or TRBV12-4 and TRBJ2-7; D might be TRBD2 (5 bases). The CDR3 contains 12 residues. Trimming removed 4 bases from V and 9 bases from J, with 13 bases in between. The CDR3 loop is CASSYPEGMQYF. Here the CDR3 DNA reads TGTGCCAGCAGTTACCCTGAGGGAATGCAGTACTTC.

The chain carries TRBV6-5 and TRBJ1-2; D is unresolved. Between the trimmed V and J ends, which lost 6 bases and 2 bases, there was a span of 10 bases. The length of the CDR3 is 13 residues. The V gene's germline CDR1 is MNHEY and CDR2 SVGAGI. CDR3 sequence (DNA): TGTGCCAGCAGCCTGGACGGAAACTATGGCTACACCTTC. This encodes CASSLDGNYGYTF.

The J gene is TRBJ1-2, the V gene TRBV5-1, with D perhaps matching TRBD1 (6 bases). V lost 5 bases, J lost 1 base, and 15 bases lay in between. The germline gives CDR1 SGHRS, CDR2 YFSETQ. This CDR3 has 15 amino acids. The CDR3, as DNA: TGCGCCAGCAGTCAGAACAGGGCAAGTAACTATGGCTACACCTTC. It specifies CASSQNRASNYGYTF. Supplemented by reference TRBV5-1 and TRBJ1-2, the full variable domain reads KAGVTQTPRYLIKTRGQQVTLSCSPISGHRSVSWYQQTPGQGLQFLFEYFSETQRNKGNFPGRFSGRQFSNSRSEMNVSTLELGDSALYLCASSQNRASNYGYTFGSGTRLTVV.

The chain links TRBV11-1 to TRBJ2-7; TRBD1 matches 8 bases. Trimming cost V 5 bases and J 1 base; bases outside gene matches: 4. CDR3 size: 14 residues. Germline values: CDR1 SGHAT, CDR2 FQDESV (reference sequence). The CDR3 DNA sequence: TGTGCCAGCAGCCCTCGGGACAGGTCCTACGAGCAGTACTTC. This translates into CASSPRDRSYEQYF. The full variable domain, completed using reference TRBV11-1 and TRBJ2-7, is EAEVAQSPRYKITEKSQAVAFWCDPISGHATLYWYRQILGQGPELLVQFQDESVVDDSQLPKDRFSAERLKGVDSTLKIQPAELGDSAMYLCASSPRDRSYEQYFGPGTRLTVT.

This clone showed up just once. The genes are TRBV5-8 and TRBJ1-5, with no clear D. V was clipped by 5 bases and J by 4 bases, with 10 bases between them. The CDR3 is 13 amino acids. The germline gives CDR1 SGHTS, CDR2 YDEGEE. CDR3 sequence: CASRYALNQPQHF. In DNA form, the CDR3 reads TGTGCCAGCAGATATGCCCTAAATCAGCCCCAGCATTTT.

The chain joins TRBV5-4 to TRBJ2-3; TRBD2 matches at 9 bases. This CDR3 is built from 17 residues. Trimming at V came to 0 bases and at J to 3 bases, leaving 8 bases not matched to a gene. Germline V gene sequence: CDR1 SGHNT, CDR2 YYREEE (reference sequence). The CDR3 sequence: CASSLGVAGVRTDTQYF. Here the CDR3 DNA reads TGTGCCAGCAGCTTGGGTGTAGCGGGAGTCAGAACAGATACGCAGTATTTT. Full variable domain (remainder filled in from reference TRBV5-4 and TRBJ2-3): ETGVTQSPTHLIKTRGQQVTLRCSSQSGHNTVSWYQQALGQGPQFIFQYYREEENGRGNFPPRFSGLQFPNYSSELNVNALELDDSALYLCASSLGVAGVRTDTQYFGPGTRLTVL.

The chain employs TRBV28 and TRBJ1-2, with 11 bases fitting TRBD1. The V gene's germline CDR1 is MDHEN and CDR2 SYDVKM. CDR3 size: 17 residues. V trimming: 5 bases; J trimming: 0 bases; junction bases outside the gene matches: 8. The CDR3 DNA follows: TGTGCCAGCAGTACCCGGGACAGGGGGTTAGCTAACTATGGCTACACCTTC. It encodes CASSTRDRGLANYGYTF.

This clone was counted once. The chain uses TRBV5-5 and TRBJ2-4; perhaps TRBD1 as D (6 bases). The germline V and J ends were trimmed by 3 bases and 7 bases, with 17 bases remaining between them. Germline CDR1 SGHKS, CDR2 YYEKEE (reference sequence). The CDR3 spans 15 residues. The CDR3 protein is CASSSGHLQGNIQYF. The CDR3 coding sequence is TGTGCCAGCAGCTCGGGACACCTCCAGGGGAACATTCAGTACTTC. Full variable domain (remainder filled in from reference TRBV5-5 and TRBJ2-4): DAGVTQSPTHLIKTRGQQVTLRCSPISGHKSVSWYQQVLGQGPQFIFQYYEKEERGRGNFPDRFSARQFPNYSSELNVNALLLGDSALYLCASSSGHLQGNIQYFGAGTRLSVL.

The table lists this clone with a count of one. The genes are TRBV9 and TRBJ1-1, with TRBD1 matching over 7 bases. The CDR3 is 12 residues long. The V segment lost 4 bases and the J segment 6 bases; nucleotides outside the gene matches: 3. Germline values: CDR1 SGDLS, CDR2 YYNGEE. The CDR3 loop is CASSIGTAEAFF. The CDR3 region has the DNA TGTGCCAGCAGCATTGGGACAGCTGAAGCTTTCTTT.

J is TRBJ1-5 and V is TRBV6-5, with D unresolved. This CDR3 contains 13 residues. V shed 4 bases and J shed 0 bases, with 4 bases lying between them. The germline V gene has CDR1 MNHEY and CDR2 SVGAGI. As DNA, the CDR3 is TGTGCCAGCAGTTTAAGTAGCAATCAGCCCCAGCATTTT. Translated, it gives CASSLSSNQPQHF.